These 24 T cell receptor delta chains came from one sample sequenced in a study of γδ T cells in repeated Plasmodium falciparum infection. Gammadelta T cells were flow-sorted from PBMC into Vgamma9/Vdelta2+ and Vdelta2-negative populations for bulk analysis. TCRdb re-called the multiplex PCR reads through CATT. The table includes some 100,000 delta-chain clones, more than 1.4% detected once. Sequencing was performed on gamma-delta T cells from blood. The receptors stem from a pool of human donors (malaria-infected and uninfected, not separated).

This clone came up many times. This is likely an artifact of a read error, given a far larger clone one base away. Within the sample, other DNA sequences also encode this same CDR3. Here the CDR3 DNA reads TGTGCCTGTGACACCCTGTACACTGGGGGATCCTACTTCGGTAAACTCATCTTT. Translated: CACDTLYTGGSYFGKLIF. This rearrangement joins TRDV2 to TRDJ1, with 10 positions matching TRDD3. Germline-derived CDR1 and CDR2 are GEAIGNYY and EKD. V lost 0 bases and J lost 7; bases outside the gene matches: 16. The CDR3 contains 18 residues.

This clone was counted a few times. A far larger clone lies a single base away; this is likely a read error. The sample has other DNA sequences that encode this CDR3 too. The J gene was not called, though the V gene is TRDV2; the table calls TRDD3, which could not be checked here. The CDR3 is made up of 17 amino acids. Per germline, CDR1 GEAIGNYY and CDR2 EKD. CDR3 amino acids: CACDTGVRPGDTDKLIF. The CDR3 DNA is TGTGCCTGTGACACCGGGGTACGCCCTGGGGACACCGATAAGCTCATCTTT.

This clone has more than one count but fewer than ten. The protein recorded in TCRdb matches a much larger clone and deviates from this DNA's translation at residue 10, suggesting a read error; the protein here is obtained by translating the DNA. The chain combines TRDV2 with TRDJ1; 7 nucleotides align to TRDD3. Germline matching of the DNA provided the J gene here, since TCRdb leaves it blank. Trimming at V came to 8 bases and at J to 0 bases, leaving 14 bases not matched to a gene. This CDR3 has 16 amino acids. Germline values: CDR1 GEAIGNYY, CDR2 EKD. The CDR3 DNA is TGTGCCTTTTACCCGCTGGGGGTCAAGCACACCGATAAACTCATCTTT. Its translation: CAFYPLGVKHTDKLIF.

This clone was recorded a few times. Translating this DNA gives a protein that differs at residue 13 from the TCRdb one, which belongs to a much larger clone; a read error is likely, and the protein shown is this translation. The V gene is TRDV1, the J gene TRDJ1; 11 bases align to TRDD3. The junction had 9 bases not matched to a gene; V was cut back by 0 bases and J by 0 bases. This CDR3 has 19 amino acids. Germline assignment: CDR1 TSWWSYY and CDR2 QGS. The CDR3 region is CALGELGWGIPSDTDKLIF. The DNA of the CDR3 is TGTGCTCTTGGGGAACTAGGCTGGGGGATACCCTCAGACACCGATAAACTCATCTTT.

This clone was detected only a few times. The TCRdb protein comes from a much larger clone and disagrees with this DNA's translation at residue 12, likely due to a read error; the protein given here is derived from the DNA. Additional DNA sequences in this sample encode the identical CDR3. The V gene is TRDV2, the J gene TRDJ1; the D gene is possibly TRDD3 (6 bases). Per the germline V gene, CDR1 is GEAIGNYY and CDR2 is EKD. The CDR3 consists of 15 residues. The chain's CDR3 is CACDKVGANLDRLIF. In nucleotides, the CDR3 is TGCGCCTGTGACAAGGTGGGGGCGAACCTCGATAGACTCATCTTT.

On this clone itself: A single base is all that separates this from a far larger clone, so a read error is likely. The V gene is TRDV1, but the J gene lacks a call; whether TRDD3, the table's D call, matches the DNA was not checked. The CDR3 is made up of 19 amino acids. Germline CDR1 TSWWSYY, CDR2 QGS. The CDR3 nucleotides are TGTGCTCTTGGGGTCTACACTTCCCTGGGGGATCCTAACACCCGACAGATGTTCTTC. Translation: CALGVYTSLGDPNTRQMFF.

A few counts support this clone. This DNA translates differently at residue 3 from the TCRdb protein, which is that of a much larger clone; a read error is likely, and the protein shown is the DNA's own translation. The V gene is TRDV1, the J gene TRDJ1, with 7 bases aligning to TRDD3. TCRdb does not report a J gene; here it was assigned by matching the DNA to germline references. The CDR3 is 16 residues long. The germline gives CDR1 TSWWSYY, CDR2 QGS. CDR3 in DNA: TGTGCTCCTGGGGAAGAGGCGGATACGTGCACCGATAAACTCATCTTT. It codes for CAPGEEADTCTDKLIF.

The chain uses TRDV1 and TRDJ1; no reliable D call. The J gene, left out of TCRdb, was set here by checking the DNA against germline. Germline V gene lookup returns CDR1 TSWWSYY and CDR2 QGS. The CDR3 has 15 amino acids. Deletions cut 3 bases from V and 0 bases from J, with 11 bases between. Here the CDR3 DNA reads TGTGCTCTTGGGGAGTCGTCTCGGGACACCGATAAACTCATCTTT. It encodes CALGESSRDTDKLIF.

This clone occurred a few times. TCRdb's listed protein matches a much larger clone and diverges from this DNA's translation at residue 5, likely through a read error; the protein shown comes from the DNA. CDR3 protein: CACDAVILGDTTDHSWDTRQMFF. CDR3 coding DNA: TGTGCCTGTGACGCCGTCATACTGGGGGATACAACAGATCACTCCTGGGACACCCGACAGATGTTTTTC. The gene calls are TRDV2 and TRDJ3; 12 nucleotides align to TRDD3. The J gene, absent from TCRdb, was called here by matching the DNA to germline. Germline-derived CDR1 and CDR2 are GEAIGNYY and EKD. This CDR3 is 23 amino acids long. V was clipped by 3 bases and J by 0 bases; unmatched bases: 17.

This clone has only a few counts. With only one base between it and a far larger clone, this is likely a read error. The sample carries other DNA sequences with the same CDR3. The J gene is TRDJ3, the V gene TRDV2; D unresolved. TCRdb supplies no J gene; here it was assigned by aligning the nucleotide sequence to germline. From germline, CDR1 is GEAIGNYY and CDR2 EKD. The CDR3 length is 16 residues. The CDR3 DNA reads TGCGCCTGTGACACCGGCAGCTCCTGGGACACCCGACAGATGTTTTTC. This sequence encodes CACDTGSSWDTRQMFF.

Points on this clone: This likely reflects a read error, since a far larger clone is one base away. Other DNA sequences of this sample code for an identical CDR3. No J gene was named, though the V gene is TRDV1; the table's TRDD2 call for D was not verified on the DNA. The CDR3 sequence is 20 residues long. Germline V lookup: CDR1 TSWWSYY, CDR2 QGS. The CDR3 DNA sequence: TGTGCTCTTGGGGAACTTTGTAGGAGGTCCTTCCTCTCTGTCACAGCACAGCTCTTCTTT. This sequence encodes CALGELCRRSFLSVTAQLFF.

Worth noting for this clone: The protein held in TCRdb is that of a much larger clone and does not match this DNA's translation at residue 9, likely because of a read error; the protein shown is translated from the DNA. The rearrangement uses TRDV2 and TRDJ2; 9 bases agree with TRDD3. Germline matching of the DNA provided the J gene here, since TCRdb leaves it blank. Germline CDR1 GEAIGNYY, CDR2 EKD. The CDR3 spans 15 residues. Losses at the gene ends were 3 bases for V and 4 bases for J; bases not matched to a gene: 5. Written as DNA, the CDR3 is TGTGCCTGTGACTCCATACTGGGGGAGACAGCACAACTCTTCTTT. It yields the protein CACDSILGETAQLFF.

Concerning this clone: The protein held in TCRdb is that of a much larger clone and does not match this DNA's translation at residue 14, likely because of a read error; the protein shown is translated from the DNA. The chain joins TRDV1 to TRDJ1; TRDD3 aligns across 9 bases. No J gene was available from TCRdb, and it was assigned here by a germline match of the DNA. Germline CDR1 and CDR2: TSWWSYY and QGS. The V and J ends lost 2 bases and 1 base, in that order; junction bases with no gene match: 23. The CDR3 loop spans 22 amino acids. The CDR3 DNA reads TGTGCTCTTGGGGAAGATCGACGCTCCCTGTACTGGGGGACACGCCTCACCGATAAACTCATCTTT. As protein: CALGEDRRSLYWGTRLTDKLIF.

This clone was seen more than once but under ten times. This DNA's translation differs at residue 16 from TCRdb's protein, which comes from a much larger clone; a read error is likely, and the protein shown is translated from the DNA. The chain is built from TRDV2 and TRDJ1, with a weak D call TRDD3 (7 bases). TCRdb supplies no J gene; here it was assigned by aligning the nucleotide sequence to germline. V shed 0 bases and J shed 2 bases, with 36 bases lying between them. The germline V gene encodes CDR1 GEAIGNYY and CDR2 EKD. The CDR3 is made up of 23 amino acids. The CDR3 sequence is CACDTIDSSWKTGDVMATDKLIF. The CDR3 bases are TGTGCCTGTGACACCATTGACTCTTCCTGGAAGACTGGGGATGTTATGGCGACCGATAAACTCATCTTT.

This clone has a handful of counts. The TCRdb protein comes from a much larger clone and disagrees with this DNA's translation at residue 4, likely due to a read error; the protein given here is derived from the DNA. The V call is TRDV1, the J call TRDJ1, with TRDD3 matching 10 bases. Here the J gene was assigned by germline matching of the DNA, as TCRdb has none. V lost 8 bases, J lost 1 base, and 22 bases stayed unmatched. The germline gives CDR1 TSWWSYY, CDR2 QGS. The CDR3 consists of 20 residues. The CDR3 DNA sequence: TGTGCTCTTAGGGCTTTCCGGCGGGACTGGGGGATTCCAAGCACCGATAAACTCATCTTT. As protein: CALRAFRRDWGIPSTDKLIF.

Regarding this clone: TCRdb assigns this DNA the protein of a much larger clone, which departs from its translation at residue 17; this likely reflects a read error, and the protein shown comes from translating the DNA. The chain employs TRDV1 and TRDJ1; TRDD2 matches at 7 bases. The CDR3 extends over 19 amino acids. Germline lookup yields CDR1 TSWWSYY and CDR2 QGS. The CDR3 loop reads CALGELSHSYRLYTDKPIF. CDR3 DNA sequence: TGTGCTCTTGGGGAACTTTCCCATTCCTACCGTCTTTATACCGATAAACCCATCTTT.

A word on this clone: With only one base between it and a far larger clone, this is likely a read error. The same CDR3 arises from other DNA sequences in this sample as well. The gene calls are TRDV1 and TRDJ1; TRDD3 aligns across 9 bases. TCRdb leaves out the J gene; it was filled in here by matching the DNA to germline. The CDR3 spans 22 residues. Germline lookup yields CDR1 TSWWSYY and CDR2 QGS. As DNA, the CDR3 is TGTGCCCTTGGGGAAAACCCCATTAAGGGGCTGGGGGATCTCCTGTACACCGATAAACTCATCTTT. It encodes CALGENPIKGLGDLLYTDKLIF.

On this clone itself: The protein in TCRdb stems from a much larger clone and differs at residue 8 from this DNA's translation, likely a read error; here the protein is translated from the DNA. This chain's CDR3 is CALGEPSEGSPPHTDKLIF. CDR3 sequence (DNA): TGTGCTCTTGGGGAACCCTCCGAGGGATCCCCTCCACACACCGATAAACTCATCTTT. The chain recombines TRDV1 with TRDJ1; the D gene is possibly TRDD3 (5 bases). Since TCRdb gives no J gene, matching the DNA to germline was used here to assign it. Trimming stripped 1 base from V and 0 bases from J, with 21 bases between. The length of the CDR3 is 19 residues. Germline-derived CDR1 and CDR2 are TSWWSYY and QGS.

On this clone: Given a far larger clone just one base away, this is likely a sequencing read error. The sample has other DNA sequences that encode this CDR3 too. The chain has TRDV1 and TRDJ1; D possibly corresponds to TRDD3 (5 bases). As TCRdb names no J gene, one was assigned here on the basis of a DNA match to germline. This CDR3 is built from 21 residues. Germline-derived CDR1 and CDR2 are TSWWSYY and QGS. The CDR3 sequence: CALGELAVAGSSRWYTDKLIF. CDR3 nucleotides: TGTGCTCTTGGGGAACTAGCGGTGGCGGGATCCTCAAGGTGGTACACTGATAAACTCATCTTT.

Concerning this clone itself: The TCRdb protein, from a much larger clone, departs from this DNA's translation at residue 11, likely by read error; the protein shown derives from the DNA. The V and J genes are TRDV2 and TRDJ1; D remains ambiguous. The J gene is absent in TCRdb and was assigned here via DNA matching to germline. V gave up 5 bases and J gave up 10 bases, with 22 bases separating them. Looked up from germline, CDR1 is GEAIGNYY and CDR2 is EKD. CDR3 length equals 14 residues. The chain's CDR3 is CACVPGTEALRLIF. The CDR3 coding sequence is TGTGCCTGTGTCCCAGGTACTGAGGCCCTAAGACTCATCTTT.

This chain uses TRDV1 with TRDJ1; a weak D match, TRDD2 (7 bases). Trimming shortened V by 0 bases and J by 0 bases, and 29 bases separated the two germline ends. Germline CDR1 TSWWSYY, CDR2 QGS. The CDR3 totals 22 residues. The CDR3 loop reads CALGELAFLRWFDRGYTDKLIF. CDR3 DNA sequence: TGTGCTCTTGGGGAACTTGCTTTCCTACGTTGGTTTGACAGGGGATACACCGATAAACTCATCTTT.

For this clone: The TCRdb protein comes from a much larger clone and disagrees with this DNA's translation at residue 10, likely due to a read error; the protein given here is derived from the DNA. This chain joins TRDV1 and TRDJ1; possible D gene TRDD2, 5 bases. The germline V gene encodes CDR1 TSWWSYY and CDR2 QGS. Between the trimmed V and J ends, which lost 4 bases and 4 bases, there was a span of 16 bases. The CDR3 has 15 amino acids. CDR3 in DNA: TGTGCTCTTGGGGGCCCCTACACGGACATCGATAAACTCATCTTT. It encodes CALGGPYTDIDKLIF.

The sample holds a few counts of this clone. TCRdb has a much larger clone's protein, which differs at residues 8 and 16 from the translation of this DNA, likely because of a read error; what is shown is the protein translated from the DNA. The rearrangement joins TRDV1 to TRDJ1, with TRDD3 identical over 7 bases. This CDR3 has 19 residues. Germline V gene lookup returns CDR1 TSWWSYY and CDR2 QGS. CDR3 bases: TGTGCTCTTGGGAACGTACTGAGGGATACAGAGGGGTACACCGATAGACTCATCTTT. It yields the protein CALGNVLRDTEGYTDRLIF.

Regarding this clone: This probably arose from a read error, given a far larger clone one base away. The identical CDR3 is also encoded by other nucleotide sequences in the sample. The genes are TRDV1 and TRDJ1; perhaps TRDD3 as D (5 bases). The J gene is absent in TCRdb and was assigned here via DNA matching to germline. The CDR3 runs 21 residues. V shed 0 bases and J shed 0 bases, with 26 bases lying between them. Germline V gives CDR1 TSWWSYY, CDR2 QGS. CDR3 DNA sequence: TGTGCTCTTGGGGAACTTTCCCCCGCCGGGGGGTACTATCAGTACACCGATAAACTCATCTTT. Encoded protein: CALGELSPAGGYYQYTDKLIF.